The T cell receptor beta chain under discussion was sequenced for a study of cytotoxic CD8 clonotypes in ibrutinib-treated CLL. Concerning this clone itself: Its antigen is unidentified.

Study results and limitations: There were few public clonotypes, and on treatment they contracted or stayed stable. The study found clonality rose at ibrutinib response, then fell toward baseline at progression. Baseline values of clonality outstripped age-matched healthy donors and followed circulating CD8+ T-cell counts.

A 1 in 200,000 to 1 in 1 million T cell depth was the sequencing target. TCRdb keeps only in-frame clones here, not all; method: immunoSEQ multiplex PCR. Of 65,000 to 95,000 clones in the sample, about 86% were seen once. Per the germline V gene, CDR1 is SGHNT and CDR2 is YYREEE (reference sequence). CDR3 size: 16 residues. J was trimmed by 4 bases and V by 4 bases; bases with no gene match: 7. This clonotype was obtained from a human donor with chronic lymphocytic leukemia. The chain combines TRBV5-4 with TRBJ2-2; TRBD1 agrees at 10 bases. The specimen comprised PBMCs, sampled before ibrutinib treatment. CDR3: CASSEGTGVATGELFF. The CDR3 region has the DNA TGTGCCAGCAGCGAGGGGACAGGGGTTGCCACCGGGGAGCTGTTTTTT.